The rows below give T cell receptor beta chains drawn from one sample of a study of cytomegalovirus exposure and HLA in healthy donors. Assay: immunoSEQ multiplex PCR; the TCRdb copy retains only in-frame clones and omits some. Found here are roughly 190,000 clones; the top ten clones hold 0.7% to 1%. Sequenced input: PBMCs. The source is a woman between 18 and 29 years old in good health and CMV-seropositive. The CDR3 runs from the conserved cysteine through the conserved F or W. D genes are given only for firm matches.

D: TRBD1; J: TRBJ2-1; V: TRBV18; CDR3: CASSLNGQGGKFF; DNA: TGTGCCAGCTCGCTTAATGGACAGGGGGGGAAGTTCTTC
D: -; J: TRBJ1-2; V: TRBV4-1; CDR3: CASSQDGQWNYGYTF; DNA: TGCGCCAGCAGCCAAGATGGACAGTGGAACTATGGCTACACCTTC
D: TRBD1; J: TRBJ1-1; V: TRBV7-2; CDR3: CASSLATGDTEAFF; DNA: TGTGCCAGCAGCTTAGCGACAGGGGACACTGAAGCTTTCTTT
D: -; J: TRBJ2-3; V: TRBV18; CDR3: CASSPGGADTQYF; DNA: TGTGCCAGCTCACCAGGCGGGGCAGATACGCAGTATTTT
D: -; J: TRBJ2-7; V: TRBV4-1; CDR3: CASSQRQGQGEQYF; DNA: TGCGCCAGCAGCCAACGGCAGGGGCAGGGAGAGCAGTACTTC
D: -; J: TRBJ1-2; V: TRBV4-1; CDR3: CASSQGGGFYGYTF; DNA: TGCGCCAGCAGCCAAGGCGGGGGGTTCTACGGCTACACCTTC
D: -; J: TRBJ2-1; V: TRBV2; CDR3: CASRVGQNNEQFF; DNA: TGTGCCAGCAGGGTTGGACAGAACAATGAGCAGTTCTTC
D: TRBD2; J: TRBJ2-3; V: TRBV5-1; CDR3: CASSHSAGSRTDTQYF; DNA: TGCGCCAGCAGCCATTCAGCGGGAAGTCGCACAGATACGCAGTATTTT
D: -; J: TRBJ2-5; V: TRBV7-6; CDR3: CASTPKGGPGTQYF; DNA: TGTGCCAGCACCCCCAAGGGCGGGCCGGGGACCCAGTACTTC
D: TRBD2; J: TRBJ2-1; V: TRBV5-1; CDR3: CASSLGLAGANEQFF; DNA: TGCGCCAGCAGCTTGGGACTAGCGGGAGCTAATGAGCAGTTCTTC
D: TRBD1; J: TRBJ1-3; V: TRBV9; CDR3: CASSVARGLSGNTIYF; DNA: TGTGCCAGCAGCGTAGCTAGGGGGCTATCTGGAAACACCATATATTTT
D: TRBD1; J: TRBJ1-1; V: TRBV13; CDR3: CASSLTGGFTEAFF; DNA: TGTGCCAGCAGCTTAACAGGGGGCTTCACTGAAGCTTTCTTT
D: TRBD1; J: TRBJ1-2; V: TRBV5-1; CDR3: CASSPTGQGQNYGYTF; DNA: TGCGCCAGCAGCCCTACAGGACAGGGCCAGAACTATGGCTACACCTTC
D: -; J: TRBJ1-1; V: TRBV2; CDR3: CASTVNTEAFF; DNA: TGTGCCAGCACGGTGAACACTGAAGCTTTCTTT
D: TRBD1; J: TRBJ2-7; V: TRBV7-2; CDR3: CASSLGQGSGEQYF; DNA: TGTGCCAGCAGCCTAGGACAGGGGTCTGGCGAGCAGTACTTC
D: TRBD1; J: TRBJ1-2; V: TRBV2; CDR3: CASSELTGGLDGYTF; DNA: TGTGCCAGCAGTGAACTTACAGGGGGACTGGATGGCTACACCTTC
D: -; J: TRBJ1-6; V: TRBV6-1; CDR3: CASSLDRSNSPLHF; DNA: TGTGCCAGCAGTCTCGACAGGAGTAATTCACCCCTCCACTTT
D: TRBD1; J: TRBJ2-7; V: TRBV7-9; CDR3: CASSSRTGTAYEQYF; DNA: TGTGCCAGCAGCTCGAGGACAGGGACAGCCTACGAGCAGTACTTC
D: TRBD1; J: TRBJ1-1; V: TRBV5-1; CDR3: CASSLVGGQGAKGVLGTEAFF; DNA: TGCGCCAGCAGCTTGGTAGGGGGACAGGGGGCAAAGGGAGTCTTGGGCACTGAAGCTTTCTTT
D: TRBD2; J: TRBJ2-7; V: TRBV7-8; CDR3: CASSLGAGLAEEQYF; DNA: TGTGCCAGCAGCTTGGGGGCCGGACTAGCGGAGGAGCAGTACTTC
D: -; J: TRBJ1-1; V: TRBV7-2; CDR3: CASSLQGLLDTEAFF; DNA: TGTGCCAGCAGCTTACAGGGGCTTCTGGACACTGAAGCTTTCTTT
D: TRBD1; J: TRBJ1-5; V: TRBV27; CDR3: CASSHTGGNQPQHF; DNA: TGTGCCAGCAGTCATACAGGGGGCAATCAGCCCCAGCATTTT
D: -; J: TRBJ2-2; V: TRBV18; CDR3: CASSPADRRPGELFF; DNA: TGTGCCAGCTCACCAGCCGACAGGAGGCCCGGGGAGCTGTTTTTT
D: -; J: TRBJ2-1; V: TRBV9; CDR3: CASSAEGGGGSDEQFF; DNA: TGTGCCAGCAGCGCCGAAGGGGGCGGGGGGAGTGATGAGCAGTTCTTC
D: -; J: TRBJ1-5; V: TRBV6-5; CDR3: CASSYGLPNQPQHF; DNA: TGTGCCAGCAGTTACGGGCTCCCCAATCAGCCCCAGCATTTT
D: -; J: TRBJ1-5; V: TRBV7-6; CDR3: CASSAGSNQPQHF; DNA: TGTGCCAGCAGCGCCGGGAGCAATCAGCCCCAGCATTTT
D: -; J: TRBJ2-5; V: TRBV2; CDR3: CASSEAGGGTQYF; DNA: TGTGCCAGCAGTGAAGCAGGGGGTGGGACCCAGTACTTC
D: -; J: TRBJ1-5; V: TRBV6-5; CDR3: CATCSRENQPQHF; DNA: TGTGCCACCTGCTCACGGGAAAATCAGCCCCAGCATTTT
D: TRBD2; J: TRBJ2-7; V: TRBV28; CDR3: CASSSPGTTYYEQYF; DNA: TGTGCCAGCAGTTCCCCCGGGACTACCTACTACGAGCAGTACTTC
D: TRBD2; J: TRBJ2-1; V: TRBV7-7; CDR3: CASRVSDQRERAYNEQFF; DNA: TGTGCCAGCAGGGTTTCAGACCAGCGGGAACGGGCCTACAATGAGCAGTTCTTC
D: -; J: TRBJ2-7; V: TRBV30; CDR3: CAWKSVSYEQYF; DNA: TGTGCCTGGAAATCGGTATCCTACGAGCAGTACTTC
D: -; J: TRBJ1-5; V: TRBV11-2; CDR3: CASSFLGGRDSNQPQHF; DNA: TGTGCCAGCAGCTTCCTAGGTGGCAGGGATAGCAATCAGCCCCAGCATTTT
D: -; J: TRBJ1-3; V: TRBV19; CDR3: CASSSSRRAGNTIYF; DNA: TGTGCCAGTAGTAGCTCCAGGAGGGCTGGAAACACCATATATTTT
D: TRBD1; J: TRBJ1-2; V: TRBV5-6; CDR3: CASSLQGANYGYTF; DNA: TGTGCCAGCAGCTTACAGGGGGCAAACTATGGCTACACCTTC
D: TRBD2; J: TRBJ2-1; V: TRBV6-1; CDR3: CASTQSGGAWEQFF; DNA: TGTGCCAGCACTCAAAGCGGGGGGGCATGGGAGCAGTTCTTC
D: -; J: TRBJ2-1; V: TRBV25-1; CDR3: CASSDPRGYNEQFF; DNA: TGTGCCAGCAGTGATCCCAGGGGCTACAATGAGCAGTTCTTC
D: -; J: TRBJ1-4; V: TRBV7-4; CDR3: CASSFLFRAEKLFF; DNA: TGTGCCAGCAGCTTTCTGTTTCGAGCTGAAAAACTGTTTTTT